The next 18 T cell receptor beta chains were all read from a single sample in a study of OX40 agonist ivuxolimab in advanced cancers. TCRdb keeps only in-frame clones here, not all; method: immunoSEQ multiplex PCR. The profile covers fewer than 85,000 clones, with about nine tenths appearing a single time and less than 0.8% taken by the ten largest. Sequenced material: CD4+ or CD8+ T cells sorted from blood, taken in a trial of the OX40 agonist ivuxolimab. These receptors were obtained from an adult with an advanced solid tumor such as melanoma, head and neck, liver or kidney cancer.

The rearrangement joins TRBV4-1 to TRBJ2-7; D gene ambiguous. The CDR3 sequence is 13 residues long. In germline, CDR1 is MGHRA, CDR2 YSYEKL. V was cut by 0 bases and J by 9 bases, with 12 bases left in between. The CDR3 DNA reads as TGCGCCAGCAGCCAAGATGTGGATGCCGGGCAGTACTTC. This encodes CASSQDVDAGQYF.

This clone has only one observation. The gene calls are TRBV5-6 and TRBJ2-6; D is perhaps TRBD1 (5 bases). V shed 0 bases and J shed 0 bases, with 13 bases lying between them. CDR1 is SGHDT, CDR2 YYEEEE, per germline. This CDR3 region has 18 residues. CDR3 amino acids: CASSLAGRASSGANVLTF. The CDR3 DNA reads as TGTGCCAGCAGCTTGGCCGGCAGGGCGAGCTCTGGGGCCAACGTCCTGACTTTC. Variable domain in full (rest from reference TRBV5-6 and TRBJ2-6): DAGVTQSPTHLIKTRGQQVTLRCSPKSGHDTVSWYQQALGQGPQFIFQYYEEEERQRGNFPDRFSGHQFPNYSSELNVNALLLGDSALYLCASSLAGRASSGANVLTFGAGSRLTVL.

The V call is TRBV2, the J call TRBJ2-1; D is unresolved. Trimming took off 7 bases at V and 4 bases at J, with 11 bases between the two ends. The CDR3 has 13 amino acids. CDR1 and CDR2 from the germline V gene are SNHLY and FYNNEI. This CDR3 is CASNQLPYNEQFF. CDR3 sequence (DNA): TGTGCCAGCAACCAACTACCGTACAATGAGCAGTTCTTC.

The chain links TRBV11-2 to TRBJ2-6; D is perhaps TRBD2 (5 bases). Germline lookup yields CDR1 SGHAT and CDR2 FQNNGV. The CDR3 sequence is 15 residues long. V was shortened by 2 bases and J by 2 bases, with 7 bases between the two germline ends. Written as DNA, the CDR3 is TGTGCCAGCAGCTTATACGGGGCTGGGGCCAACGTCCTGACTTTC. As protein: CASSLYGAGANVLTF.

V and J are TRBV5-1 and TRBJ2-2; D call uncertain. Deletions cut 6 bases from V and 1 base from J, with 10 bases between. The length of the CDR3 is 14 residues. Germline values: CDR1 SGHRS, CDR2 YFSETQ. CDR3 amino acids: CASILDGNTGELFF. DNA of the CDR3: TGCGCCAGCATCCTGGACGGGAACACCGGGGAGCTGTTTTTT.

Only one count was recorded for this clone. The chain carries TRBV19 and TRBJ2-3; D gene uncertain. Germline V gene data show CDR1 as LNHDA and CDR2 as SQIVND (reference sequence). This CDR3 spans 15 amino acids. V was pared by 5 bases and J by 4 bases, with 16 bases between. CDR3 in DNA: TGTGCCAGTAGTCTCCTCTCCGGGCTAGCAGATACGCAGTATTTT. This encodes CASSLLSGLADTQYF.

The chain is built from TRBV15 and TRBJ1-1, with D uncertain. CDR1 is LNHNV, CDR2 YYDKDF, per germline (reference sequence). V was trimmed by 3 bases and J by 1 base, leaving 9 bases between them. This CDR3 is built from 14 residues. The CDR3 bases are TGTGCCACCAGCAGGGCGACGGGGAACACTGAAGCTTTCTTT. Translating it yields CATSRATGNTEAFF. The whole variable domain, filled in from reference TRBV15 and TRBJ1-1, reads DAMVIQNPRYQVTQFGKPVTLSCSQTLNHNVMYWYQQKSSQAPKLLFHYYDKDFNNEADTPDNFQSRRPNTSFCFLDIRSPGLGDTAMYLCATSRATGNTEAFFGQGTRLTVV.

The genes are TRBV2 and TRBJ1-1; D unclear. This CDR3 has 13 residues. Germline lookup yields CDR1 SNHLY and CDR2 FYNNEI. The ends were cut back, 4 bases at V and 3 bases at J, with 9 bases in the middle. CDR3 coding DNA: TGTGCCAGCAGTGGGGAGCTCGACACTGAAGCTTTCTTT. Amino acid sequence: CASSGELDTEAFF.

The J gene is TRBJ1-1, the V gene TRBV7-3; no reliable D call. Germline loops: CDR1 SGHTA, CDR2 FQGTGA. V was pared by 2 bases and J by 2 bases, with 6 bases between. This CDR3 has 13 residues. DNA for the CDR3: TGTGCCAGCAGCTTATCGGGAAACACTGAAGCTTTCTTT. This sequence encodes CASSLSGNTEAFF.

The rearrangement links TRBV10-3 to TRBJ1-2, with 9 bases matching TRBD1. Germline V gene lookup returns CDR1 ENHRY and CDR2 SYGVKD. This CDR3 is built from 15 residues. The junction had 11 bases not matched to a gene; V was cut back by 6 bases and J by 6 bases. The CDR3 bases are TGTGCCATCAGCGAGCAGGGACAGGGTGAGGATGGCTACACCTTC. Translated, it gives CAISEQGQGEDGYTF.

This clone was recorded once. This chain's CDR3 is CATSSRTGTYEQYF. The CDR3 bases are TGTGCCACCAGCTCCCGGACAGGGACCTACGAGCAGTACTTC. The chain recombines TRBV15 with TRBJ2-7, with TRBD1 identical over 8 bases. Germline V lookup: CDR1 LNHNV, CDR2 YYDKDF (reference sequence). J was trimmed by 2 bases and V by 5 bases; bases with no gene match: 5. This CDR3 spans 14 amino acids.

The chain carries TRBV18 and TRBJ1-1; D unclear. The length of the CDR3 is 13 residues. Trimming left V 3 bases short and J 0 bases short, with 5 bases between. Germline V gene sequence: CDR1 KGHSH, CDR2 LQKENI. CDR3 bases: TGTGCCAGCTCACCCACACTGAACACTGAAGCTTTCTTT. Its protein is CASSPTLNTEAFF.

This clone appeared once. V gene TRBV5-6 combines with J gene TRBJ1-6; tentative D call: TRBD1 (6 bases). The CDR3 is 18 amino acids. V lost 3 bases to trimming and J lost 2 bases, with 18 bases between them. Germline V lookup: CDR1 SGHDT, CDR2 YYEEEE. CDR3 in DNA: TGTGCCAGCAGCTGGGGCAGGGGTCGCAGCACCTATAATTCACCCCTCCACTTT. The encoded protein is CASSWGRGRSTYNSPLHF.

This clone was seen just once. This chain joins TRBV6-6 and TRBJ1-6; D gene ambiguous. Germline V CDR1 and CDR2: MNHNY, SVGAGI (reference sequence). The CDR3 has 14 amino acids. V lost 5 bases and J lost 8, with 13 bases in between. As DNA, the CDR3 is TGTGCCAGCAGTCCCCGTGGGAGTGATTCACCCCTCCACTTT. Translated: CASSPRGSDSPLHF.

The rearrangement uses TRBV7-9 and TRBJ2-7; 7 nucleotides agree with TRBD1. Trimming removed 6 bases from V and 9 bases from J; junction bases left unmatched: 8. Germline V gene data show CDR1 as SEHNR and CDR2 as FQNEAQ (reference sequence). This CDR3 is built from 12 residues. The CDR3 bases are TGTGCCAGCAGTTGGGACAGCTCGAGGCAGTACTTC. Translating it yields CASSWDSSRQYF. The variable domain in full, with the rest retrieved from reference TRBV7-9 and TRBJ2-7, is DTGVSQNPRHKITKRGQNVTFRCDPISEHNRLYWYRQTLGQGPEFLTYFQNEAQLEKSRLLSDRFSAERPKGSFSTLEIQRTEQGDSAMYLCASSWDSSRQYFGPGTRLTVT.

This clone was detected only a few times. CDR3 nucleotide sequence: TGTGCCAGCAGCGTAGGGACGTTTAACTATGAGCAGTTCTTC. It is translated as CASSVGTFNYEQFF. This chain joins TRBV9 and TRBJ2-1, with unresolved D. Germline assignment: CDR1 SGDLS and CDR2 YYNGEE. Between the trimmed V and J ends, which lost 0 bases and 8 bases, there was a span of 12 bases. The CDR3 spans 14 residues.

The chain recombines TRBV7-9 with TRBJ1-5, with D perhaps matching TRBD1 (5 bases). This CDR3 has 14 amino acids. The germline V gene has CDR1 SEHNR and CDR2 FQNEAQ (reference sequence). Between the trimmed V and J ends, which lost 2 bases and 7 bases, there was a span of 12 bases. CDR3 DNA sequence: TGTGCCAGCAGCTTACCAGGGATGGGGCAGCCCCAGCATTTT. Translation: CASSLPGMGQPQHF.

The rearrangement joins TRBV6-6 to TRBJ2-6, with D uncertain. The CDR3 is 15 amino acids. CDR1 MNHNY and CDR2 SVGAGI come from the germline V gene (reference sequence). Trimming pared 3 bases from V and 2 bases from J, leaving 8 bases between. The CDR3: CASSYPGTGANVLTF. As DNA, the CDR3 is TGTGCCAGCAGTTATCCCGGAACTGGGGCCAACGTCCTGACTTTC.